The entry below describes one TCR beta chain. Its antigen is not yet known. Qualities for individual bases were not recorded, and no much larger clone is one base off. The sample originates from a study of shared clonotypes between healthy human individuals (dated by TCRdb to about 2020). In terms of the full investigation: Three men and a couple of women, aged 18 to 49 years, made up the cohort. Per donor, three plates each were used for CD4 naive and CD4 memory, two for CD8 naive, and one for CD8 memory. The study deeply sequenced blood TCR repertoires of about 5 healthy adults to estimate repertoire size and the extent of clonotype sharing between individuals. Different laboratories and diverse techniques were used to prepare libraries and sequence TCR repertoires, to increase sequencing depth and limit assay-specific biases. Per donor, leukapheresis produced somewhere between about 0.85 and 10 billion PBMCs.

Using the deep immunoSEQ assay, TCR CDR3 regions were amplified from genomic DNA by multiplex PCR. Extracted genomic DNA from each cell subset was distributed evenly across all wells of several immunoSEQ 96-well plates, and each plate was treated as a replicate. For sorted subsets, approximately 190 ng genomic DNA, equal to approximately 30,000 T cell genomes, was loaded into each replicate PCR. Purified libraries were quantified with a Qubit 3.0 fluorometer, sized on a Bioanalyzer 2100, and re-quantified with the KAPA Library Quantification kit. Every immunoSEQ 96-well plate was sequenced on a separate single-read 150-cycle Illumina NextSeq 550 flow cell. Regarding the original processing steps: Because only junctional sequences without quality scores were contained in the immunoSEQ output, filtering matching that applied to full-length reads could not be performed. To assign V/J genes and CDR3, sequences were annotated using PyIR, a Python wrapper for IgBLAST v1.9, with IMGT germline references. Reads were filtered out if the reads had weak V/J assignments (E-value above 1e-6), no CDR3, stop codons, out-of-frame junctions, or ambiguous translated residues. V3J clonotypes were defined as sequences sharing the same inferred V gene, J gene, and CDR3 amino acid sequence. Percentage overlap between repertoires was computed as shared unique clonotypes divided by the size of the smaller repertoire. Richness of each repertoire was evaluated using RTK rarefaction, the Chao1 estimator, and Recon v2.1 estimates of unobserved clonotypes. Generation probabilities for all TCRbeta clonotypes obtained by the gDNA method from several donors were computed using OLGA. TCRdb stores this immuneACCESS table with in-frame sequences only. Part of the clones is absent; in the studies checked, under half of the shortfall reflects unresolved V genes, and no reason is known for the rest. That table supplies the V and J calls and clone size; D and trimming were determined from the DNA. The sample records roughly 100,000 clones, about 67% of which are singletons. Approximately 23% of the sample rests with the top ten.

CDR1 MDHEN and CDR2 SYDVKM are derived from the germline V gene. V and J are truncated by 6 bases and 4 bases respectively, leaving an intervening sequence of 15 bases. The CDR3 holds 15 amino acids from the cysteine to the phenylalanine. The entry retains the CDR3 DNA only, 45 bases that are in frame from base 1. The investigation overall reported the following: Only blood was sampled, and tissue TCR repertoires likely differ from those in blood. Because the study included a small number of donors, the genetic and exposure-history diversity represented was limited. When a few donors were compared, the shared fraction of clonotypes was around 4.6% for naive CD4, 3.5% to 4% for naive CD8, 2% to 2.5% for memory CD4, and 0.35% to 0.5% for memory CD8. Based on pairwise subsampling, the degree of clonotype sharing among donors was expected to be affected by sequencing depth. Naive subsets generally had larger estimated clonotype richness than memory subsets. Compared with non-shared clonotypes, the clonotypes found in all four sorted-subset donors had higher generation probabilities. Incomplete sequencing was indicated by rarefaction of sorted-subset datasets, despite the large sequencing depth.

Healthy HIV-negative adults with no recently reported acute infections or vaccinations were included as donors. Every donor was a Caucasian adult residing in Nashville, Tennessee, USA. CD8 memory samples combined magnetically selected CD45RO+ cells with CCR7-negative CD45RA+ effector memory (TemRA) cells. Blood was collected by leukapheresis, and PBMCs were isolated by Ficoll-Histopaque density gradient centrifugation and then cryopreserved in liquid nitrogen vapor phase. Analytical flow cytometry was used to check the purity and quantity of each magnetically sorted T cell population. Genomic DNA was isolated from each sorted fraction and quantified by UV absorbance on a Nanodrop 2000c.

The clonotype was recovered from a woman in her twenties or thirties in good health. Material: memory CD8+ T cells sorted from blood. What this sample's cell subset or site label stands for: CD45RO+ cells pooled with CCR7-negative TemRA cells. The chain is made from TRBV28 and TRBJ2-2, with TRBD2 tentatively as D gene (7 bases match). In nucleotide form, the sequence is TGTGCCAGCAGCCCGAGGGGGGGCGGCACCGGGGAGCTGTTTTTT. This encodes CASSPRGGGTGELFF.